The T cell receptor beta chain under discussion was sequenced for a study of blood T cells in healthy people across ages. Overall study: Template switching retrieved approximately one barcoded beta molecule for each two T cells.

Next came a second PCR, run for about 7 to 12 cycles, which used a sample-barcoded 5' primer along with a J-beta primer mix. Each CDR3 protein is one row after TCRdb ran MiXCR on the 5' RACE reads. Among approximately 1,000,000 distinct CDR3 sequences listed, around two fifths were seen once. Regarding the study as a whole: While age rose, TCR beta diversity per million T cells dropped in a roughly linear way. Naive and antigen-experienced cells were not separated, limiting conclusive comparison.

Ranging in age from about 6 to 95, the donors were healthy Caucasian individuals from Russia. This CDR3 region has 15 residues. V gave up 0 bases and J gave up 7 bases, with 19 bases separating them. CDR1 DFQATT and CDR2 SNEGSKA come from the germline V gene (reference sequence). In regard to this clonotype: Its antigen is still unknown.

The chain combines TRBV20-1 with TRBJ2-7, with a weak D call TRBD1 (5 bases). The source is a man younger than 35 in good health. Sequencing input: blood. The CDR3 DNA reads TGCAGTGCTAGAGATCCCACGATTTCGGACAATGAGCAGTACTTC. Protein: CSARDPTISDNEQYF.